Each of the 14 T cell receptor beta chains below was sequenced from the same sample in a study of PD-1 blockade in classical Hodgkin lymphoma. As for time point: cycle 4 day 1 (C4D1), after five to seven weeks of nivolumab. No patient escaped relapse after autologous stem cell transplantation, and brentuximab vedotin exposure varied. The repertoire was sequenced with immunoSEQ multiplex PCR; TCRdb's copy has only in-frame clones and lacks some. The sample consists of under 35,000 clones, around 68% of them appearing once. Sample: peripheral blood mononuclear cells (PBMCs), taken before the fourth cycle of nivolumab. These receptors were obtained from a human donor with classical Hodgkin lymphoma.

The chain carries TRBV7-2 and TRBJ2-3; D gene unclear. Trimming took off 1 base at V and 6 bases at J, with 17 bases between the two ends. This CDR3 has 16 residues. Germline V gene data show CDR1 as SGHTA and CDR2 as FQGNSA. CDR3 amino acids: CASSLEGPDLSDTQYF. CDR3 sequence (DNA): TGTGCCAGCAGCTTAGAAGGTCCCGACCTCTCGGATACGCAGTATTTT.

J is TRBJ2-3 and V is TRBV7-3, with no clear D. The germline V gene encodes CDR1 SGHTA and CDR2 FQGTGA. The germline V and J ends were trimmed by 5 bases and 2 bases, with 14 bases remaining between them. This CDR3 spans 15 amino acids. Here the CDR3 reads CASSHGPGLTDTQYF. Here the CDR3 DNA reads TGTGCCAGCAGCCACGGGCCCGGCCTCACAGATACGCAGTATTTT.

The rearrangement links TRBV6-5 to TRBJ2-7; 8 bases map to TRBD2. Germline trimming cut 2 bases from V and 5 bases from J; bases unmatched to any gene: 8. The CDR3 totals 15 residues. Germline lookup yields CDR1 MNHEY and CDR2 SVGAGI. The CDR3 here is CASSYGGTSYDEQYF. The DNA of the CDR3 is TGTGCCAGCAGTTACGGCGGGACTAGTTATGACGAGCAGTACTTC.

This clone is a singleton in its sample. The rearrangement uses TRBV19 and TRBJ2-4; D is ambiguous. Germline-derived CDR1 and CDR2 are LNHDA and SQIVND (reference sequence). The CDR3 has 14 residues. Trimming took 11 bases from V and 0 from J, leaving 14 bases between them. CDR3: CAVLIPLAKNIQYF. In nucleotides, the CDR3 is TGTGCCGTATTAATACCGCTAGCCAAAAACATTCAGTACTTC.

J is TRBJ2-2 and V is TRBV9, with D possibly matching TRBD2 (7 bases). The CDR3 is made up of 14 amino acids. Germline CDR1 and CDR2: SGDLS and YYNGEE. V was pared by 4 bases and J by 4 bases, with 11 bases between. The CDR3 nucleotides read TGTGCCAGCAGCATAGGGGGGGCCACCGGGGAGCTGTTTTTT. Protein product: CASSIGGATGELFF. Full variable domain (missing parts from reference TRBV9 and TRBJ2-2): DSGVTQTPKHLITATGQRVTLRCSPRSGDLSVYWYQQSLDQGLQFLIQYYNGEERAKGNILERFSAQQFPDLHSELNLSSLELGDSALYFCASSIGGATGELFFGEGSRLTVL.

This clone was seen a few times. The chain combines TRBV7-6 with TRBJ1-4; the D gene is possibly TRBD1 (6 bases). Germline V CDR1 and CDR2: SGHVS, FNYEAQ. This CDR3 has 13 amino acids. Trimming removed 5 bases at V and 8 bases at J, with 12 bases between. The chain's CDR3 is CASSRKQGEKLFF. In nucleotides, the CDR3 is TGTGCCAGCAGCCGGAAGCAGGGGGAAAAACTGTTTTTT.

This chain connects TRBV4-3 to TRBJ2-3, with 7 bases lining up with TRBD1. Germline V lookup: CDR1 LGHNA, CDR2 YSLEER. This CDR3 region has 18 residues. After removal of 0 bases from V and 0 bases from J, the junction contained 9 bases not matched to a gene. The CDR3 nucleotides read TGCGCCAGCAGCCAAGATCCCGGGACAGTCACTAGCACAGATACGCAGTATTTT. It yields the protein CASSQDPGTVTSTDTQYF.

The chain links TRBV7-2 to TRBJ2-7; perhaps TRBD2 as D (6 bases). From germline, CDR1 is SGHTA and CDR2 FQGNSA. Trimming shortened V by 5 bases and J by 4 bases, and 18 bases separated the two germline ends. The CDR3 contains 15 residues. Here the CDR3 reads CASSPISGTLYEQYF. The CDR3, as DNA: TGTGCCAGCAGCCCAATTAGCGGAACACTTTACGAGCAGTACTTC.

The chain uses TRBV19 and TRBJ1-1; D is uncertain. Germline lookup yields CDR1 LNHDA and CDR2 SQIVND (reference sequence). V was shortened by 3 bases and J by 1 base, with 6 bases between the two germline ends. The CDR3 length is 13 residues. DNA for the CDR3: TGTGCCAGTAGTATCCAAAAGAACACTGAAGCTTTCTTT. It yields the protein CASSIQKNTEAFF.

About this clone: The same CDR3 arises from other DNA sequences in this sample as well. V is TRBV27 and J is TRBJ2-1; 9 bases match TRBD2. Germline trimming cut 6 bases from V and 7 bases from J; bases unmatched to any gene: 7. The CDR3 is 14 residues long. In germline, CDR1 is MNHEY, CDR2 SMNVEV (reference sequence). The CDR3 spells CASRTSGSGNEQFF. In DNA form, the CDR3 reads TGTGCCAGCAGGACTAGCGGTAGTGGGAATGAGCAGTTCTTC.

The rearrangement joins TRBV9 to TRBJ2-7, with D maybe TRBD1 (6 bases). Germline V CDR1 and CDR2: SGDLS, YYNGEE. Trimming removed 3 bases from V and 5 bases from J, with 15 bases in between. The CDR3 is 14 amino acids. The CDR3 bases are TGTGCCAGCAGCGCACAGGGAATCCCCAACGAGCAGTACTTC. Translating it yields CASSAQGIPNEQYF.

This chain links TRBV9 with TRBJ1-2; D is perhaps TRBD1 (6 bases). The V end was cut by 0 bases, the J end by 4 bases, with 7 bases between. Per germline, CDR1 SGDLS and CDR2 YYNGEE. This CDR3 is built from 13 residues. The CDR3 sequence is CASSVEGGYGYTF. In DNA form, the CDR3 reads TGTGCCAGCAGCGTAGAGGGGGGCTATGGCTACACCTTC.

The gene calls are TRBV7-9 and TRBJ1-1, with 7 nucleotides matching TRBD1. V dropped 8 bases and J dropped 8; count of bases not matched to a gene: 8. The CDR3 has 12 amino acids. CDR1 is SEHNR and CDR2 is FQNEAQ in the germline V gene (reference sequence). The CDR3 DNA reads TGTGCCAGCGGGGGAGGGGGCCCAGAAGCTTTCTTT. Translated, it gives CASGGGGPEAFF.

This clone was seen more than once but under ten times. V is TRBV6-6 and J is TRBJ2-1, with a weak D call TRBD1 (6 bases). Per the germline V gene, CDR1 is MNHNY and CDR2 is SVGAGI (reference sequence). V shed 8 bases and J shed 8 bases, with 13 bases lying between them. The CDR3 loop spans 12 amino acids. CDR3 sequence: CASSHGGYEQFF. The CDR3 DNA sequence: TGTGCCAGCTCCCATGGGGGCTATGAGCAGTTCTTC.